The TCR beta chain described here comes from a study of blood T cell repertoires in COVID-19. Study summary: COVID-19 samples from acute and convalescent phases originated in the United States, Italy and Spain. T cells, B-cell-depleted T cells, or PBMCs supplied cDNA or gDNA.

As handled by the study authors: Reference gene primers were amplified, and this amplification served to estimate nucleated cell counts. Clones were read by immunoSEQ multiplex PCR, and TCRdb kept only the in-frame ones, dropping some. That table is the source of V, J and clone size, and D and trimming were worked out from the DNA. Found here are approximately 230,000 clones, about nine tenths of them singletons; the top ten hold 6.3%. The CDR3 length is 15 residues. Trimming took 5 bases from V and 1 from J, leaving 14 bases between them. Germline V lookup: CDR1 LNHDA, CDR2 SQIVND (reference sequence).

The chain uses TRBV19 and TRBJ1-1, with a tentative D call TRBD1 (6 bases). What was sequenced was peripheral blood. The origin of this receptor is a woman in her twenties or thirties with COVID-19, enrolled during active disease. This CDR3 is CASSPDRPANTEAFF. As DNA, the CDR3 is TGTGCCAGTAGTCCCGACAGGCCAGCGAACACTGAAGCTTTCTTT.